This T cell receptor (beta chain) was profiled in a study of T cell changes during pregnancy in multiple sclerosis (dated by TCRdb to the late 2010s). Concerning the study at large: Changes in the T cell repertoire over the course of pregnancy were examined in this study in women with multiple sclerosis.

Concerning this clone itself: Its antigen remains undetermined. Per-base quality was not reported, and no clone a single base away is much larger than it.

To prepare the library, the immunoSEQ multiplex PCR assay was applied. TCRdb retrieved this table from immuneACCESS and kept in-frame rearrangements only. Not all clones are present; in checked studies, unresolved V genes account for under half, and no reason is known for the remainder. This sample is represented by around 95,000 clones; 85% to 95% of them were singletons. Clones ranked in the top ten supply around 1.7% of the sample. From the cysteine up to the phenylalanine, the CDR3 has a length of 14 residues. The read is trimmed to its CDR3 DNA, 42 bases read in frame from base 1. The germline V gene encodes CDR1 MDHEN and CDR2 SYDVKM. V is reduced by 3 bases and J by 8 bases, leaving a spacing of 13 bases between them.

The source was peripheral blood, collected after pregnancy. This sequence uses TRBV28 and TRBJ1-4; there is no confident call for the D gene. This TCR was recovered from a female donor in good health, enrolled as a control in a pregnancy study. The DNA reads TGTGCCAGCAGTTTCTCTGGTAGTTGGGAAAAACTGTTTTTT. It codes for CASSFSGSWEKLFF. The reference TRBV28 and TRBJ1-4 proteins fill in what lies around the CDR3, so the full variable domain reads DVKVTQSSRYLVKRTGEKVFLECVQDMDHENMFWYRQDPGLGLRLIYFSYDVKMKEKGDIPEGYSVSREKKERFSLILESASTNQTSMYLCASSFSGSWEKLFFGSGTQLSVL.